This TCR beta chain was recovered during a study of CD8+ T cells in alopecia areata. On the study more broadly: Grafts of skin from C3H/HeJ donors aged roughly 6-12 months with spontaneous alopecia went to female C3H/HeJ mice aged roughly 7-11 weeks.

A few counts support this clone. Gene names and germline refer to mouse. The read terminates 3 residues ahead of where the CDR3 ends, so the germline J gene completes it. The sample has other DNA sequences that encode this CDR3 too. In each case, RNA was isolated and then reverse transcribed into cDNA as the sequencing template. Assay used: immunoSEQ multiplex PCR; TCRdb lists only in-frame clones, some missing. The sample contains approximately 300,000 clones, none of them singletons. The V gene's germline CDR1 is FNHDT and CDR2 SITEND (reference sequence). The CDR3 has 12 residues. The V gene lost 5 bases and the J gene lost 7 bases, with 7 bases spanning the gap. Cells pooled from cutaneous lymph nodes were sorted on CD4, CD8alpha, NKG2D, NKG2ACE and other markers.

The genes are TRBV19 and TRBJ1-6, with D tentatively TRBD1 (5 bases). TRBJ1-6 counts as an open reading frame of uncertain function. The specimen sequenced was CD4+ T cells sorted from a lymph node. The origin of this receptor is a C3H/HeJ mouse with alopecia areata. The strain is characterized by the MHC haplotype H2-k. The sequenced part of the CDR3 DNA is TGTGCCAGCAGCAGACAGAATTCGCCC. It codes for CASSRQNSP. The CDR3 as a whole reads CASSRQNSPLYF.